This T cell receptor beta chain was sequenced for a study of T cells after yellow fever vaccination. Study overall: SMART-Seq v4 Ultra Low Input prepared libraries from low-cell fractions. Study-level results: Re-detected after boosting: most primary clones, almost 98% of CD4 and 80% to 90% of CD8. Weaker in magnitude, the secondary response showed a faster peak on day 5 versus 15.

Turning to this clonotype: What it recognizes is unknown.

The CDR3 has 14 residues. Germline V CDR1 and CDR2: DFQATT, SNEGSKA (reference sequence). Trimming shortened V by 0 bases and J by 4 bases, and 12 bases separated the two germline ends. The authors made TCR cDNA by 5'RACE template switching, adding a universal primer site and UMIs. MiXCR, run by TCRdb on the 5' RACE reads, gives a single entry per CDR3 protein. The top ten clones hold 17% of a sample with fewer than 450,000 distinct CDR3 sequences, 7% to 9% of them seen once. This sequence was found in a man aged 18 to 35 who received the YFV17D yellow fever vaccine. The gene calls are TRBV20-1 and TRBJ2-5, with a possible D match to TRBD1 (6 bases). Sequenced material: PBMCs, taken more than 35 days after the first yellow fever vaccination. The CDR3 loop reads CSARDNRAGETQYF. CDR3 sequence (DNA): TGCAGTGCTAGAGATAACAGGGCCGGAGAGACCCAGTACTTC.